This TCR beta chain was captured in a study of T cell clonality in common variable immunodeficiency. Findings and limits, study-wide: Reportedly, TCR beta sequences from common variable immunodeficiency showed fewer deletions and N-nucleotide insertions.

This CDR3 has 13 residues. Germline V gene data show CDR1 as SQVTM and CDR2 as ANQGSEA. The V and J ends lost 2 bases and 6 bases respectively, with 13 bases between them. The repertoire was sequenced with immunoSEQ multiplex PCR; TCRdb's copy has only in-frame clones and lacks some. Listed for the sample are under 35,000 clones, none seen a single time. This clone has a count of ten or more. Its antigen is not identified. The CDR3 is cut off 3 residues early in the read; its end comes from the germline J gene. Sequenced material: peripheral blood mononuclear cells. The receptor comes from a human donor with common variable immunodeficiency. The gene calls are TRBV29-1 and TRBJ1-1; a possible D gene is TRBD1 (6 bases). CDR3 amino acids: CSVERQGIPEAFF. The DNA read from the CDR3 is TGCAGCGTTGAAAGGCAGGGGATCCCTGAA. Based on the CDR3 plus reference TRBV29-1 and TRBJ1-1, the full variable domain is SAVISQKPSRDICQRGTSLTIQCQVDSQVTMMFWYRQQPGQSLTLIATANQGSEATYESGFVIDKFPISRPNLTFSTLTVSNMSPEDSSIYLCSVERQGIPEAFFGQGTRLTVV.